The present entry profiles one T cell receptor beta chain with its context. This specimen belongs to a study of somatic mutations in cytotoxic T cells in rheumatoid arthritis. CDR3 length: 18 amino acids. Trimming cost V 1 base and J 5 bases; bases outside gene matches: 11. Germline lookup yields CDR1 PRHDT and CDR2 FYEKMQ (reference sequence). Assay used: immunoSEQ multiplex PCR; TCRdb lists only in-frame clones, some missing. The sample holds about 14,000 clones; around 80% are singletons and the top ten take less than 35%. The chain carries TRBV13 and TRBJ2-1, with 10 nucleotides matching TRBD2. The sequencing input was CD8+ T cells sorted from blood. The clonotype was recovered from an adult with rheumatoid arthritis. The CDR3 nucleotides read TGTGCCAGCAGCTTAGAGCCCCCTCTAGCGGGAGAAGACAATGAGCAGTTCTTC. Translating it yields CASSLEPPLAGEDNEQFF.